The clone carrying this T cell receptor (beta chain) showed up just once. The data stem from a study of CD8 T cells in Susac syndrome. The sequenced target, TCR beta, came from blood CD8+ and CD4+ T cells. Through negative isolation, CD4+ and CD8+ T cells were obtained, while TEMRA cells were enriched using FACS. The CDR3 has 13 residues. Trimming pared 1 base from V and 7 bases from J, leaving 11 bases between. In germline, CDR1 is SGHTA, CDR2 FQGNSA. RNA totalling roughly 0.5 to 1 ug underwent reverse transcription with random hexamers. TCRdb itself ran the immunoSEQ multiplex PCR reads through MiXCR, one entry per CDR3 protein. The top ten clones hold 0.12% of a sample with more than 100,000 distinct CDR3 sequences, about 95% of them seen once.

The sample taken for sequencing was CD4+ T cells from PBMCs. This chain connects TRBV7-2 to TRBJ2-7; D unresolved. The sequence was collected from a human donor in good health. CDR3 amino acids: CASSLDWVGEQYF. CDR3 sequence (DNA): TGTGCCAGCAGCTTAGATTGGGTGGGGGAGCAGTACTTC.